Below, 21 T cell receptor beta chains from the same sample are listed, as sequenced in a study of blood T cell repertoires in COVID-19. Libraries were prepared by immunoSEQ multiplex PCR; TCRdb keeps only in-frame clonotypes and omits some of them. The sample records fewer than 350,000 clones, around 88% being singletons. Sequenced material: peripheral blood. The source of these receptors is a middle-aged man with acute or convalescent COVID-19.

This chain links TRBV12-5 with TRBJ1-3, with D possibly TRBD1 on 5 matching bases. Trimming left V 1 base short and J 2 bases short, with 6 bases between. The germline gives CDR1 LGHNT, CDR2 FRNRAP. This CDR3 contains 14 residues. The CDR3 coding sequence is TGTGCTAGTGGTTTGGAGGGGACTGGAAACACCATATATTTT. It codes for CASGLEGTGNTIYF.

The rearrangement uses TRBV19 and TRBJ1-1; D uncertain. Germline CDR1 LNHDA, CDR2 SQIVND (reference sequence). The CDR3 loop spans 14 amino acids. Trimming left V 8 bases short and J 6 bases short, with 19 bases between. The DNA of the CDR3 is TGTGCCAGTGCCGTACGGCTCTTAGCTCCTGAAGCTTTCTTT. Translation: CASAVRLLAPEAFF.

The chain links TRBV4-1 to TRBJ2-3; 7 bases align to TRBD2. The CDR3 totals 15 residues. From germline, CDR1 is MGHRA and CDR2 YSYEKL. V dropped 6 bases and J dropped 3; count of bases not matched to a gene: 9. CDR3 protein: CASSDLGAGTDTQYF. DNA of the CDR3: TGCGCCAGCAGTGACCTTGGAGCGGGGACAGATACGCAGTATTTT.

The genes are TRBV12-3 or TRBV12-4 and TRBJ1-6, with unresolved D. Deletions cut 1 base from V and 18 bases from J, with 13 bases between. This CDR3 has 12 residues. The CDR3 sequence: CASSLDGRPAHF. DNA of the CDR3: TGTGCCAGCAGTTTAGACGGCAGGCCGGCCCACTTT.

The rearrangement uses TRBV30 and TRBJ1-6; D unresolved. Looked up from germline, CDR1 is GTSNPN and CDR2 is SVGIG (reference sequence). This CDR3 is built from 15 residues. Trimming shortened V by 0 bases and J by 2 bases, and 8 bases separated the two germline ends. The CDR3 nucleotides are TGTGCCTGGAGTGTGGCCGACACCTATAATTCACCCCTCCACTTT. Translated, it gives CAWSVADTYNSPLHF. The variable domain in full, with the rest retrieved from reference TRBV30 and TRBJ1-6, is SQTIHQWPATLVQPVGSPLSLECTVEGTSNPNLYWYRQAAGRGLQLLFYSVGIGQISSEVPQNLSASRPQDRQFILSSKKLLLSDSGFYLCAWSVADTYNSPLHFGNGTRLTVT.

The gene calls are TRBV5-1 and TRBJ2-3, with a weak D call TRBD1 (6 bases). The V end was cut by 2 bases, the J end by 2 bases, with 15 bases between. The germline V gene encodes CDR1 SGHRS and CDR2 YFSETQ. CDR3 size: 16 residues. The CDR3 reads CASSFGTSYFTDTQYF. DNA for the CDR3: TGCGCCAGCAGCTTCGGGACATCTTACTTCACAGATACGCAGTATTTT.

The V call is TRBV5-1, the J call TRBJ2-7; the D is unclear. Germline values: CDR1 SGHRS, CDR2 YFSETQ. This CDR3 region has 14 residues. Trimming cost V 4 bases and J 2 bases, with 13 bases left between them. In DNA, the CDR3 is TGCGCCAGCAGCCTGTCGTCGTCAGCCTACGAGCAGTACTTC. It is translated as CASSLSSSAYEQYF. The full variable domain, its missing parts supplied by reference TRBV5-1 and TRBJ2-7, is KAGVTQTPRYLIKTRGQQVTLSCSPISGHRSVSWYQQTPGQGLQFLFEYFSETQRNKGNFPGRFSGRQFSNSRSEMNVSTLELGDSALYLCASSLSSSAYEQYFGPGTRLTVT.

The chain is built from TRBV5-1 and TRBJ1-6, with 7 positions matching TRBD1. Germline trimming cut 4 bases from V and 8 bases from J; bases unmatched to any gene: 6. Germline lookup yields CDR1 SGHRS and CDR2 YFSETQ. The CDR3 consists of 14 residues. CDR3 DNA sequence: TGCGCCAGCAGCCGCCAGGGGGAAGATTCACCCCTCCACTTT. Its translation: CASSRQGEDSPLHF.

The V gene is TRBV12-5, the J gene TRBJ2-3; TRBD2 matches 7 bases. The CDR3 runs to 14 residues. In germline, CDR1 is LGHNT, CDR2 FRNRAP. V lost 4 bases to trimming and J lost 6 bases; unmatched junction nucleotides: 7. CDR3 region: CASGSAGRLDTQYF. The DNA for the CDR3 is TGTGCTAGTGGTTCCGCCGGGAGGTTGGATACGCAGTATTTT. Full variable domain (rest looked up from reference TRBV12-5 and TRBJ2-3): DARVTQTPRHKVTEMGQEVTMRCQPILGHNTVFWYRQTMMQGLELLAYFRNRAPLDDSGMPKDRFSAEMPDATLATLKIQPSEPRDSAVYFCASGSAGRLDTQYFGPGTRLTVL.

The gene calls are TRBV6-1 and TRBJ2-7, with D possibly TRBD2 on 5 matching bases. CDR1 is MNHNS and CDR2 is SASEGT in the germline V gene. Trimming took 3 bases from V and 0 from J, leaving 12 bases between them. The CDR3 covers 15 residues. CDR3 sequence: CASSERETLSYEQYF. CDR3 sequence (DNA): TGTGCCAGCAGTGAGAGGGAGACTCTCTCCTACGAGCAGTACTTC.

This chain uses TRBV2 with TRBJ1-5; TRBD1 might be the D (5 bases). V was shortened by 7 bases and J by 3 bases, with 10 bases between the two germline ends. Per germline, CDR1 SNHLY and CDR2 FYNNEI. This CDR3 is 13 amino acids long. CDR3 region: CASISDTNQPQHF. The CDR3 DNA follows: TGTGCCAGCATTTCGGACACCAATCAGCCCCAGCATTTT.

The chain combines TRBV12-5 with TRBJ1-1, with 8 bases matching TRBD1. V dropped 6 bases and J dropped 7; count of bases not matched to a gene: 10. Germline V gene lookup returns CDR1 LGHNT and CDR2 FRNRAP. This CDR3 spans 14 amino acids. For the CDR3, the DNA is TGTGCTAGTGGCCCCCCGGCAGGGGGCAGTGAAGCTTTCTTT. Encoded protein: CASGPPAGGSEAFF.

The chain recombines TRBV5-1 with TRBJ1-3; 10 nucleotides line up with TRBD1. CDR3 size: 16 residues. Trimming at V came to 4 bases and at J to 2 bases, leaving 6 bases not matched to a gene. CDR1 is SGHRS and CDR2 is YFSETQ in the germline V gene. For the CDR3, the DNA is TGCGCCAGCAGCCCGGGAGGACAGGGGGCTGGAAACACCATATATTTT. It codes for CASSPGGQGAGNTIYF.

V is TRBV10-3 and J is TRBJ2-1; D may be TRBD1 (6 bases). This CDR3 is built from 16 residues. Trimming shortened V by 0 bases and J by 0 bases, and 9 bases separated the two germline ends. The germline gives CDR1 ENHRY, CDR2 SYGVKD. The CDR3 nucleotides read TGTGCCATCAGTGAGTCAGCAGGGGCCTCCTACAATGAGCAGTTCTTC. It translates to CAISESAGASYNEQFF.

The rearrangement links TRBV7-6 to TRBJ2-2; a possible D gene is TRBD1 (6 bases). Trimming shortened V by 4 bases and J by 8 bases, and 17 bases separated the two germline ends. Germline V gene sequence: CDR1 SGHVS, CDR2 FNYEAQ. This CDR3 spans 15 amino acids. CDR3 coding DNA: TGTGCCAGCAGCTCCCAAGGTGGCCAGGGGGGGGAGCTGTTTTTT. Protein product: CASSSQGGQGGELFF. The entire variable domain, with the rest obtained from reference TRBV7-6 and TRBJ2-2, is as follows: GAGVSQSPRYKVTKRGQDVALRCDPISGHVSLYWYRQALGQGPEFLTYFNYEAQQDKSGLPNDRFSAERPEGSISTLTIQRTEQRDSAMYRCASSSQGGQGGELFFGEGSRLTVL.

The V and J genes are TRBV6-5 and TRBJ1-3, with D tentatively TRBD1 (6 bases). This CDR3 has 14 residues. Per the germline V gene, CDR1 is MNHEY and CDR2 is SVGAGI. V was pared by 6 bases and J by 4 bases, with 13 bases between. CDR3 bases: TGTGCCAGCAGGGACAGCCAGGCGGGAAACACCATATATTTT. As protein: CASRDSQAGNTIYF.

The chain employs TRBV24-1 and TRBJ2-2; tentatively, D is TRBD2 (5 bases). Germline V gives CDR1 KGHDR, CDR2 SFDVKD. V was clipped by 2 bases and J by 3 bases, with 12 bases between them. This CDR3 has 16 amino acids. The CDR3 here is CATSDSGLRDTGELFF. CDR3 DNA sequence: TGTGCCACCAGTGATTCAGGTCTGAGGGACACCGGGGAGCTGTTTTTT.

V and J are TRBV10-2 and TRBJ2-1; TRBD2 matches at 9 bases. V trimming: 7 bases; J trimming: 2 bases; junction bases outside the gene matches: 6. The length of the CDR3 is 15 residues. The germline V gene encodes CDR1 WSHSY and CDR2 SAAADI. The CDR3 sequence is CASNSLAGAYNEQFF. CDR3 nucleotides: TGCGCCAGCAATTCACTAGCGGGCGCCTACAATGAGCAGTTCTTC.

The chain uses TRBV4-1 and TRBJ1-2; 10 bases match TRBD1. The CDR3 runs 17 residues. With V trimmed by 5 bases and J by 0 bases, 9 bases remained unmatched. CDR1 is MGHRA, CDR2 YSYEKL, per germline. The DNA for the CDR3 is TGCGCCAGCAGCGATGACAGGGGGCGGCTAGCTAACTATGGCTACACCTTC. Its translation: CASSDDRGRLANYGYTF.

The chain is built from TRBV2 and TRBJ1-4; possible D gene TRBD1, 5 bases. Per germline, CDR1 SNHLY and CDR2 FYNNEI. Between the trimmed V and J ends, which lost 8 bases and 5 bases, there was a span of 15 bases. The CDR3 is 14 amino acids. DNA of the CDR3: TGTGCCAGCGGAAGGTGGGCAGGGAATGAAAAACTGTTTTTT. Its protein is CASGRWAGNEKLFF.

V and J are TRBV7-3 and TRBJ2-2; no reliable D call. Trimming shortened V by 5 bases and J by 3 bases, and 4 bases separated the two germline ends. The CDR3 length is 12 residues. Germline-derived CDR1 and CDR2 are SGHTA and FQGTGA. The chain's CDR3 is CASSQYTGELFF. As DNA, the CDR3 is TGTGCCAGCAGCCAGTACACCGGGGAGCTGTTTTTT.